Listed below are T cell receptor beta chains from one sample, sequenced in a study of blood T cell repertoires in COVID-19. Assay: immunoSEQ multiplex PCR; the TCRdb copy retains only in-frame clones and omits some. This sample has about 340,000 clones, with over 70% found just once. The sequencing input was peripheral blood. The receptors come from a man aged 30-40 years with active or convalescent COVID-19. CDR3s include the opening cysteine and the closing phenylalanine or tryptophan.

TRBV2 CASSYRVLSYNEQFF
TRBV9 CASGDRNNYGYTF
TRBV19 CASSARLAAGELFF
TRBV6-5 CASSPGEPQHF
TRBV5-1 CASSLALTEHNSPLHF
TRBV4-3 CASSQARQDTQYF
TRBV4-1 CASSQVPGSNQPQHF
TRBV6-2/TRBV6-3 CASSRTGLYGELFF
TRBV5-6 CASSPLAGGTDTQYF
TRBV4-3 CASSQEGASGNTIYF
TRBV28 CASSLVGGIYQPQHF
TRBV5-5 CASSLSGISNQPQHF
TRBV7-9 CASSSGAGSYEQYF
TRBV7-2 CASSLYGAMNTEAFF
TRBV10-3 CAIRPGLATDTQYF
TRBV18 CASSPDRVAEAFF
TRBV9 CASSSGISYEQYF
TRBV3-1/TRBV3-2 CASSQPPGLAGWDQETQYF
TRBV9 CASSARQHSGNTIYF
TRBV2 CASRDRSSYEQYF
TRBV25-1 CASSKTGGSGELFF
TRBV7-3 CASSPSSGAGEIF
TRBV28 CASSPIAGKIYEQYF
TRBV3-1/TRBV3-2 CASSLLSGTSGKTYEQYF
TRBV12-3/TRBV12-4 CASSLSGRSPLHF
TRBV28 CASSSPGFQETQYF
TRBV28 CASRESMVTSGEAFF
TRBV7-2 CASSLEGRKSYEQYF
TRBV27 CASSRTEDNEKLFF
TRBV7-2 CASSLGPLYEQYF
TRBV7-2 CASSLVGGSTGELFF
TRBV5-1 CASSLGASNTGELFF
TRBV6-5 CASSAGWYEQYF
TRBV7-8 CASSSPTSGGYEQYF
TRBV28 CASSFPDSPPVGYTF
TRBV30 CAWSAARTARNSPLHF
TRBV4-3 CASSRGIAGLGDTQYF